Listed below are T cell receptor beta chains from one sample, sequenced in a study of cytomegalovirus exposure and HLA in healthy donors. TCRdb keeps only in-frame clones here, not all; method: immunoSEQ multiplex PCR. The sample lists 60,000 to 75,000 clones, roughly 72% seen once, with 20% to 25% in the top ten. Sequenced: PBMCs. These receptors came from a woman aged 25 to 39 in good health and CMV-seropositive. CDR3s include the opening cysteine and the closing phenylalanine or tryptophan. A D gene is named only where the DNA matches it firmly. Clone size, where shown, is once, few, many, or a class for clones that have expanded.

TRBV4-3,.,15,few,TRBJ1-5,TGCGCCAGCAGCCAAGATACCCAGAACAATCAGCCCCAGCATTTT,CASSQDTQNNQPQHF
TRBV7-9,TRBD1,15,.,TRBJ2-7,TGTGCCAGCAGCTTAGCGGGTAGGGGGCAGGACGAGCAGTACTTC,CASSLAGRGQDEQYF
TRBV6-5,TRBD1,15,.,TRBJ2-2,TGTGCCAGCAGTCGGACAGGGGGCCTGGGCGGGGAGCTGTTTTTT,CASSRTGGLGGELFF
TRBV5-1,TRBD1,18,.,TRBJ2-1,TGCGCCAGCAGCTTTTCTCGACGGGACAGGGGGCTAAAAAATGAGCAGTTCTTC,CASSFSRRDRGLKNEQFF
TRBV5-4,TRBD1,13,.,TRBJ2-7,TGTGCCAGCAGCCGTTCGACAGGGACCGAGCAGTACTTC,CASSRSTGTEQYF
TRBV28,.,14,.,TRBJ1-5,TGTGCCAGCAGTTTTGGTTTCAAGAGTCAGCCCCAGCATTTT,CASSFGFKSQPQHF
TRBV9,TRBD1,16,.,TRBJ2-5,TGTGCCAGCAGCGTTGGGGACAGGGGGTCGGGAGAGACCCAGTACTTC,CASSVGDRGSGETQYF
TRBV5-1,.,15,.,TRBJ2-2,TGCGCCAGCAGCCCAGGACAGAAGCACACCGGGGAGCTGTTTTTT,CASSPGQKHTGELFF
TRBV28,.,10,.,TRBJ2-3,TGTGCCACTTATCGTGATACGCAGTATTTT,CATYRDTQYF
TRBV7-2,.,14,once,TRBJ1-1,TGTGCCAGCAGTCCCTCAGTGTGGCACACTGAAGCTTTCTTT,CASSPSVWHTEAFF
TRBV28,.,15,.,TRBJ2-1,TGTGCCAGCAGTTTTGGCAGGGGCGGCAACAATGAGCAGTTCTTC,CASSFGRGGNNEQFF
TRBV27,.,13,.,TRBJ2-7,TGTGCCAGCAGCCTAAGCCCCTCCTACGAGCAGTACTTC,CASSLSPSYEQYF
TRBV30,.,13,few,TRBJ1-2,TGTGCCTGGGCGAATGACAGGTTCGCTGGCTACACCTTC,CAWANDRFAGYTF
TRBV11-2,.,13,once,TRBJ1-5,TGTGCCAGCAGCTCCCAGAGCAATCAGCCCCAGCATTTT,CASSSQSNQPQHF
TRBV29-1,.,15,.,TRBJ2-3,TGCAGCGTTGAAAGTGAGGGCCTTCTCACAGATACGCAGTATTTT,CSVESEGLLTDTQYF
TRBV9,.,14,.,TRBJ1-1,TGTGCCAGCAGGAAGGGGGTGGTAGACACTGAAGCTTTCTTT,CASRKGVVDTEAFF
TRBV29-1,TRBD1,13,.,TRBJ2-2,TGCAGCGCCGCAGGGGGCTCAAACGGGGAGCTGTTTTTT,CSAAGGSNGELFF
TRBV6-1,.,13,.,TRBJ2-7,TGTGCCAGCAAGGAGTCCGTTTACTACGAGCAGTACTTC,CASKESVYYEQYF
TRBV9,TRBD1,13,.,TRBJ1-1,TGTGCCAGCAGCGTAGCTGAACAGGGGCCTCCTCAATTT,CASSVAEQGPPQF
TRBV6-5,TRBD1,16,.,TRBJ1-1,TGTGCCAGCAGTTACTCGAAGTGGCAGGGGGGAACTGAAGCTTTCTTT,CASSYSKWQGGTEAFF
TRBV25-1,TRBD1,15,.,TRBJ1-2,TGTGCCAGCAGTGATAGTATCAGGGGGCCTAATGGCTACACCTTC,CASSDSIRGPNGYTF
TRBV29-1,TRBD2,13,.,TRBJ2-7,TGCAGCGTCCTGACTAGCGGGCCCTACGAGCAGTACTTC,CSVLTSGPYEQYF
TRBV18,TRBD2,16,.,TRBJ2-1,TGTGCCAGCTCCTACGCCCAGCGGGAGGTCCGGAATGAGCAGTTCTTC,CASSYAQREVRNEQFF
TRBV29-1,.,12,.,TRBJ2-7,TGCAGCGTTGAACAGGGCAGGTTGGAGCAGTACTTC,CSVEQGRLEQYF
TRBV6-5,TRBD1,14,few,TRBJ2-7,TGTGCCAGCAGTTACTTTCCAGGGGGCTACGAGCAGTACTTC,CASSYFPGGYEQYF
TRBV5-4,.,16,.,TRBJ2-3,TGTGCCAGCAGCTTGGGGCAGGGGTTAGAGGCAGATACGCAGTATTTT,CASSLGQGLEADTQYF
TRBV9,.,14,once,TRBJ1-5,TGTGCCAGCAGCCAAGTCGGAGTCAATCAGCCCCAGCATTTT,CASSQVGVNQPQHF
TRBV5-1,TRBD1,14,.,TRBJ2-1,TGCGCCAGCAGCACAGAACAGGGGAAAAATGAGCAGTTCTTC,CASSTEQGKNEQFF
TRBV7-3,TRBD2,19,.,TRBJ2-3,TGTGCCAGCAGCTTAAGTTACGGAAGCGGGAGGCGCCTCACAGATACGCAGTATTTT,CASSLSYGSGRRLTDTQYF
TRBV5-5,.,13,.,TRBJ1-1,TGTGCCAGCAGCCTCCAGATGAACACTGAAGCTTTCTTT,CASSLQMNTEAFF
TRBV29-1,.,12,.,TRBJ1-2,TGCAGCGTTTTAACAGGGACCCAAGGCTACACCTTC,CSVLTGTQGYTF
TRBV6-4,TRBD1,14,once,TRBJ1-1,TGTGCCAGCAGTGCAACGGACAGGGGCCCTGAAGCTTTCTTT,CASSATDRGPEAFF
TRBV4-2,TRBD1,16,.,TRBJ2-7,TGTGCCAGCAGCCCCTACGGGACAGGGGGTACCTACGAGCAGTACTTC,CASSPYGTGGTYEQYF
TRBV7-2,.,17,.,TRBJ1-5,TGTGCCAGCAGCCCACAATTTGCGGGGAAGGGCAATCAGCCCCAGCATTTT,CASSPQFAGKGNQPQHF
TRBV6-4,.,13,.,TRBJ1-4,TGTGCCAGATCCGGGAGGGAGTCAGAAAAACTGTTTTTT,CARSGRESEKLFF
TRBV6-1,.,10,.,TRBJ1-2,TGTGCCAGCCGGTACGATGGCTACACCTTC,CASRYDGYTF
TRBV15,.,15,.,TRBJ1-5,TGTGCCACCAGCAGAGCACGGGAGGGGCTTCAGCCCCAGCATTTT,CATSRAREGLQPQHF
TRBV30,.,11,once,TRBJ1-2,TGTGCCTGGTCACAGGGCTCTGGCTACACCTTC,CAWSQGSGYTF
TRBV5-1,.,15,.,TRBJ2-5,TGCGCCAGCAGCTTGGCCGGGTATCCCCAAGAGACCCAGTACTTC,CASSLAGYPQETQYF
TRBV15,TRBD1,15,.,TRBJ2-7,TGTGCCACCAGCGCAACAGGGGGCTCCGCCTACGAGCAGTACTTC,CATSATGGSAYEQYF
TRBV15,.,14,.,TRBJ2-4,TGTGCCACCAGCAGAGCTCTAGCCAAAAACATTCAGTACTTC,CATSRALAKNIQYF
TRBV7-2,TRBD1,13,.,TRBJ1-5,TGTGCCAGCAACGTCCGACAGGGCCAGCCCCAGCATTTT,CASNVRQGQPQHF
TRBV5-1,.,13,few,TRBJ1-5,TGCGCCAGCAGCTCGAGTAGCAATCAGCCCCAGCATTTT,CASSSSSNQPQHF
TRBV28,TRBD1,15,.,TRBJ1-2,TGTGCCAGCAGTATAGGACAGGGAGGCCTCTATGGCTACACCTTC,CASSIGQGGLYGYTF
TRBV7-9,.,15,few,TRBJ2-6,TGTGCCAGCAGCCCGCCCACATCTGGGGCCAACGTCCTGACTTTC,CASSPPTSGANVLTF